A selection of T cell receptor beta chains follows, all from one sample in a study of blood T cell repertoires in COVID-19. This table comes from immunoSEQ multiplex PCR, and its TCRdb copy is limited to in-frame clones, with some not included. Of about 150,000 clones in the sample, 80% to 90% are singletons; the top ten hold roughly 18%. Sequencing used peripheral blood. These TCRs come from a woman aged 70-85 years who had recovered from COVID-19. Each CDR3 is given with its conserved first and last residue. The D gene is left open where the match is weak. Size values are once, few and many counts, or a class for expanded clones, and some rows have none.

CDR3 | DNA | J | size | V | D
CASSPPWGGEKLFF | TGTGCCAGCAGTCCGCCCTGGGGCGGCGAAAAACTGTTTTTT | TRBJ1-4 | . | TRBV28 | .
CASSPPYYGDNEQFF | TGTGCCAGCTCACCACCGTATTACGGAGACAATGAGCAGTTCTTC | TRBJ2-1 | once | TRBV18 | .
CASSWRGEGNTIYF | TGTGCCAGCAGTTGGAGGGGCGAGGGAAACACCATATATTTT | TRBJ1-3 | . | TRBV27 | .
CASSLSTYGYTF | TGTGCCAGCAGCTTAAGCACCTATGGCTACACCTTC | TRBJ1-2 | . | TRBV7-9 | .
CASSHGTSGETQYF | TGCGCCAGCAGCCATGGGACTAGCGGAGAGACCCAGTACTTC | TRBJ2-5 | . | TRBV4-1 | TRBD2
CSAVGSRLGEF | TGCAGTGCTGTGGGGTCCCGTCTCGGGGAATTT | TRBJ2-3 | . | TRBV20-1 | .
CASSPGAPGYNEQFF | TGTGCCAGCAGCCCTGGGGCCCCAGGCTACAATGAGCAGTTCTTC | TRBJ2-1 | . | TRBV7-6 | .
CASSYRTDSSSYEQYF | TGTGCCAGCAGTTACCGGACAGACTCAAGCTCCTACGAGCAGTACTTC | TRBJ2-7 | . | TRBV6-5 | .
CASRRLAGVEETQYF | TGCGCCAGCAGGAGACTAGCGGGAGTCGAGGAGACCCAGTACTTC | TRBJ2-5 | . | TRBV10-2 | TRBD2
CASSFRQANSPLHF | TGTGCCAGCAGCTTCCGGCAGGCTAATTCACCCCTCCACTTT | TRBJ1-6 | . | TRBV5-4 | .
CASSLRPNTGELFF | TGCGCCAGCAGCTTGCGTCCGAACACCGGGGAGCTGTTTTTT | TRBJ2-2 | . | TRBV5-1 | .
CASSASGPPYEQYF | TGTGCTAGCAGCGCTAGCGGCCCGCCCTACGAGCAGTACTTC | TRBJ2-7 | . | TRBV28 | TRBD2
CAIHPGAGRNEKLFF | TGTGCCATCCACCCGGGCGCAGGGCGTAATGAAAAACTGTTTTTT | TRBJ1-4 | once | TRBV10-3 | .
CASSMDSNYGYTF | TGTGCCAGCAGCATGGACAGTAACTATGGCTACACCTTC | TRBJ1-2 | . | TRBV7-3 | .
CASSSLAGSTDTQYF | TGTGCCAGCAGCTCCTTAGCGGGGTCCACAGATACGCAGTATTTT | TRBJ2-3 | . | TRBV7-3 | TRBD2
CASSPLSGRGQPQHF | TGTGCCAGCAGCCCACTGTCGGGGCGGGGACAGCCCCAGCATTTT | TRBJ1-5 | . | TRBV4-2 | .
CASSFLLAGGEQYF | TGTGCCAGCAGCTTTCTCCTAGCGGGAGGCGAGCAGTACTTC | TRBJ2-7 | . | TRBV11-2 | TRBD2
CASSMTSGNNNEQFF | TGTGCCAGCAGCATGACTAGCGGGAACAACAATGAGCAGTTCTTC | TRBJ2-1 | . | TRBV11-2 | TRBD2
CASSELRSYEQYF | TGCGCCAGCAGTGAGCTCAGGTCCTACGAGCAGTACTTC | TRBJ2-7 | . | TRBV10-1 | .
CASSPPWPLADNEQFF | TGTGCCAGCAGCCCCCCCTGGCCCCTAGCGGACAATGAGCAGTTCTTC | TRBJ2-1 | few | TRBV5-8 | TRBD2
CASSFRDRGRGAFF | TGTGCCAGCAGCTTCCGGGACAGGGGGCGTGGAGCTTTCTTT | TRBJ1-1 | . | TRBV7-2 | TRBD1
CASSQGASGSDGSYNEQFF | TGTGCCAGCAGCCAAGGGGCTAGCGGGAGTGATGGCTCCTACAATGAGCAGTTCTTC | TRBJ2-1 | . | TRBV4-2 | TRBD2